This TCR beta chain was identified in a study of shared T cell receptors in the human thymus. Germline V gives CDR1 SEHNR, CDR2 FQNEAQ (reference sequence). V was trimmed by 5 bases and J by 0 bases, leaving 11 bases between them. The CDR3 runs to 15 residues. This table comes from immunoSEQ multiplex PCR, and its TCRdb copy is limited to in-frame clones, with some not included. The top ten clones hold approximately 0.02% of a sample with some 400,000 clones, 95% of them seen once. V usage is TRBV7-9 and J usage is TRBJ1-5; D ambiguous. This TCR was recovered from a human donor. Sequencing input: thymocytes. CDR3 sequence: CASSPTRDSNQPQHF. CDR3 DNA sequence: TGTGCCAGCAGCCCGACTCGGGATAGCAATCAGCCCCAGCATTTT.